This T cell receptor beta chain derives from a study of blood T cell repertoires in COVID-19. Study-wide context: The United States, Italy and Spain were the sources of the acute and convalescent COVID-19 samples. Sample material is recorded as cDNA or gDNA derived from T cells, B-cell-depleted T cells, or PBMCs.

Only in-frame clones appear in the TCRdb table, and some are missing; sequencing was by immunoSEQ multiplex PCR. The data contain hundreds of thousands of clones, about 88% of them singletons. The CDR3 runs 17 residues. The V gene lost 0 bases and the J gene lost 4 bases, with 19 bases spanning the gap. CDR1 and CDR2 (germline): LNHNV, YYDKDF (reference sequence). Membership in each cohort depended on participant-reported clinical history. This receptor was taken from a woman aged 40 to 50 who had recovered from COVID-19. The chain employs TRBV15 and TRBJ2-7; the D gene is possibly TRBD1 (7 bases). The sequenced sample was PBMCs or T cells enriched from blood (not recorded which). CDR3 region: CATSRDAGTVTYYEQYF. In DNA form, the CDR3 reads TGTGCCACCAGCAGAGATGCGGGGACAGTAACCTATTACGAGCAGTACTTC.